This TCR beta chain was sequenced during a study of blood T cell repertoires in COVID-19. Study-level background: From the United States, Italy and Spain came samples of acute and convalescent COVID-19. PBMCs, B-cell-depleted T cells, or T cells were the source of the cDNA or gDNA that made up the material.

Some clones are missing from TCRdb's copy, which holds only in-frame ones; the method was immunoSEQ multiplex PCR. The table has some 160,000 clones, approximately 90% seen once. The germline V gene has CDR1 SGHNT and CDR2 YENEEA. This CDR3 is 13 amino acids long. V shed 5 bases and J shed 8 bases, with 15 bases lying between them. In terms of age and location, participants ranged from roughly 18 to 90 years and lived in approximately 24 US areas. In Cohort 3, a recovered donor had either two negative PCRs, clearance, or symptom resolution. J is TRBJ1-2 and V is TRBV11-3; TRBD1 might be the D (5 bases). This TCR was sampled from a woman between 45 and 60 years old who had recovered from COVID-19. The sample comprised PBMCs or T cells enriched from blood (not recorded which). The CDR3 loop is CASSAPPGWGYTF. CDR3 nucleotides: TGTGCCAGCAGCGCCCCACCAGGGTGGGGCTACACCTTC.